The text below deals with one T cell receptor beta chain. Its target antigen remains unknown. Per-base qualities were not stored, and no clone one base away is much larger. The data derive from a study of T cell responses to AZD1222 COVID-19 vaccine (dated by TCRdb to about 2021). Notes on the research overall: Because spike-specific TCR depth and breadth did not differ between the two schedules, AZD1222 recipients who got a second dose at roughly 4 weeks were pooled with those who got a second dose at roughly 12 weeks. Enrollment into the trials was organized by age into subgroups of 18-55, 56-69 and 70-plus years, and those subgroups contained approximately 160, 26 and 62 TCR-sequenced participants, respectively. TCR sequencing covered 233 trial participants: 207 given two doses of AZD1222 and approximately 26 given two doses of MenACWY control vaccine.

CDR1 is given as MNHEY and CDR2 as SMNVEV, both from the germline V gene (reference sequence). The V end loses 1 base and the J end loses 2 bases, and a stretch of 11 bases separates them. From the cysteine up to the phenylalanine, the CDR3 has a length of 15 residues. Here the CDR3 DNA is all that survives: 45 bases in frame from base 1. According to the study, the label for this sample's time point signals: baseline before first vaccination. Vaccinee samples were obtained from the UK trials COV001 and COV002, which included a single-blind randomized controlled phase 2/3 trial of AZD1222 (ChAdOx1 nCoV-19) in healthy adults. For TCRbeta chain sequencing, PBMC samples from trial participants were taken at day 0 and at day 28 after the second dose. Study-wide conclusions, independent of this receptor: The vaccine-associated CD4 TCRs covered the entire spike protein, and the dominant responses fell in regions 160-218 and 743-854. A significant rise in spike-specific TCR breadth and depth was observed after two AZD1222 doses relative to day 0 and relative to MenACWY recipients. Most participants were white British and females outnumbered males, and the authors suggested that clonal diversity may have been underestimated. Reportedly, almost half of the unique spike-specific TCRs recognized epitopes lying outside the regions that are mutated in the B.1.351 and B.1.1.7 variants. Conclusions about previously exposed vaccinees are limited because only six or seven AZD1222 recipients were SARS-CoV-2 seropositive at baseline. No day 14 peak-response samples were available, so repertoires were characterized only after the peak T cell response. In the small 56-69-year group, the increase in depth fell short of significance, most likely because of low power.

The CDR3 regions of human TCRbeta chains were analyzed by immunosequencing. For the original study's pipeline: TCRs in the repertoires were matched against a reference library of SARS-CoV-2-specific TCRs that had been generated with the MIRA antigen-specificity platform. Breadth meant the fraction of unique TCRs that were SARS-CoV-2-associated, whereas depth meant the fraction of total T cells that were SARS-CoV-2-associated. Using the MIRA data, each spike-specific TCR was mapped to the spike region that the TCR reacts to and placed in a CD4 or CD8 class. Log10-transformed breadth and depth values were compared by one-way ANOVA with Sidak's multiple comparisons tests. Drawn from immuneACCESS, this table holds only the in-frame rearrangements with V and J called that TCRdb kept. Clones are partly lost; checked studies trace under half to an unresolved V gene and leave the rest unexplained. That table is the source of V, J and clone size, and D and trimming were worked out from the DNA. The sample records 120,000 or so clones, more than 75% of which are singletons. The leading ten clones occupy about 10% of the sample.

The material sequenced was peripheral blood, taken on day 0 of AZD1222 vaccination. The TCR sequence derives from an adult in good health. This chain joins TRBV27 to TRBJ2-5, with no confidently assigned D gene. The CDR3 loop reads CASSLFGRVQETQYF. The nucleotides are TGTGCCAGCAGTTTATTTGGCAGAGTACAAGAGACCCAGTACTTC.